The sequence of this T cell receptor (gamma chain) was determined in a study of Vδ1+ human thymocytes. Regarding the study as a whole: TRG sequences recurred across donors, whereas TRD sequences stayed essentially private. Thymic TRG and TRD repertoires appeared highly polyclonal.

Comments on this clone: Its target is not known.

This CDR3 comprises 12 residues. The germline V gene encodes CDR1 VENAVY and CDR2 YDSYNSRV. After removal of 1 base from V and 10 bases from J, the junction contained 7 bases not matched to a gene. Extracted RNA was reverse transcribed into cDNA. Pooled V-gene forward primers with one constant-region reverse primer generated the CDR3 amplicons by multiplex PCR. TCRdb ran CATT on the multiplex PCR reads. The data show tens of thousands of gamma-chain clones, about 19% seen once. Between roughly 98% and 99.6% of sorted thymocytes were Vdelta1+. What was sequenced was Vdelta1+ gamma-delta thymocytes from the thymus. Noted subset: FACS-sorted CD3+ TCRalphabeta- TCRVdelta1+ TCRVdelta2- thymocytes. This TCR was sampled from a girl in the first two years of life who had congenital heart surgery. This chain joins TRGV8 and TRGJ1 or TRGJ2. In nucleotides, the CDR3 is TGTGCCACCTGGGATAGTCATGGCAAGAAACTCTTT. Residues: CATWDSHGKKLF.